This is a list of T cell receptor beta chains from one sample in a study of response to subunit inactivated influenza vaccine. Via MiXCR, TCRdb re-called the RT-PCR reads, giving one row per CDR3 protein. This table holds around 570,000 distinct CDR3 sequences, approximately 7.7% found once. The source material was PBMCs from blood, sampled approximately 25 months after vaccination. The receptors here all came from a man between 50 and 75 years old who received an inactivated influenza vaccine. Each CDR3 is given with its conserved first and last residue. D genes are given only for firm matches. Rows give clone size only sometimes, using once, few, many, or a class for an expanded clone.

NA	TRBJ1-1	13	NA	TRBV7-9	TGTGCCAGCAGCTTAGGCCAGGAGGGGAAAGCTTTCTTT	CASSLGQEGKAFF
many	TRBJ2-5	14	TRBD1	TRBV5-1	TGCGCCAGCAGCACGGGACAGGTTCAAGAGACCCAGTACTTC	CASSTGQVQETQYF
few	TRBJ1-3	15	NA	TRBV4-2	TGTGCCAGCAGCCAAGAGGGGGGCTCTGGAAACACCATATATTTT	CASSQEGGSGNTIYF
few	TRBJ1-4	12	NA	TRBV7-9	TGTGCCAGCACAAGGGACGTTGAAAAACTGTTTTTT	CASTRDVEKLFF
many	TRBJ2-1	15	TRBD2	TRBV3-1	TGTGCCAGCAGCCCCGGGACTAGCGGGAGGAGGGGGCAGTTCTTC	CASSPGTSGRRGQFF
NA	TRBJ2-5	13	NA	TRBV20-1	TGCAGTGCTGACGGGACAAACCAAGAGACCCAGTACTTC	CSADGTNQETQYF
many	TRBJ2-7	14	NA	TRBV27	TGTGCCAGCAGTCCGGTGGGGATTCTATCCGAGCAGTACTTC	CASSPVGILSEQYF
few	TRBJ2-1	13	NA	TRBV6-2/TRBV6-3	TGTGCCAGCAGTTTTGGGCAAGTCAATGAGCAGTTCTTC	CASSFGQVNEQFF
NA	TRBJ2-5	12	NA	TRBV3-1	TGTGCCAGCAGCCAATTTCAAGAGACCCAGTACTTC	CASSQFQETQYF
few	TRBJ2-6	15	NA	TRBV19	TGTGCCAGTAGTCTTGGCAGCGCTGGGGCCAACGTCCTGACTTTC	CASSLGSAGANVLTF
NA	TRBJ2-1	15	NA	TRBV7-2	TGTGCCAGCAGCGGGGACTCCCGCTCCTACAATGAGCAGTTCTTC	CASSGDSRSYNEQFF
few	TRBJ2-3	14	TRBD2	TRBV20-1	TGCAGTGCTAGAGACACGGGGGGTTCAGATACGCAGTATTTT	CSARDTGGSDTQYF